A single sample gave rise to the 10 T cell receptor beta chains below, sequenced in a study of shared clonotypes between healthy human individuals. Sequenced by immunoSEQ multiplex PCR; TCRdb stores in-frame clones only, minus some. Among around 510,000 clones listed, roughly 95% were seen once. The sequencing input was naive CD4+ T cells sorted from blood. Sample subset: CD45RA+ positively selected. The receptors shown here come from a woman aged 30 to 39 in good health.

V and J are TRBV7-8 and TRBJ1-3; 9 nucleotides line up with TRBD1. Trimming at V came to 1 base and at J to 4 bases, leaving 5 bases not matched to a gene. This CDR3 contains 16 residues. CDR1 and CDR2 from the germline V gene are SGHVS and FQNEAQ. CDR3 amino acids: CASSLEQGAGGNTIYF. The CDR3 DNA sequence: TGTGCCAGCAGCTTAGAACAGGGGGCCGGCGGAAACACCATATATTTT.

This chain joins TRBV30 and TRBJ1-1; 11 nucleotides agree with TRBD1. The germline gives CDR1 GTSNPN, CDR2 SVGIG (reference sequence). The CDR3 extends over 16 amino acids. The trim removed 0 bases at V and 5 bases at J, leaving 8 bases unmatched. CDR3 amino acids: CAWSVPRDRGRTEAFF. CDR3 DNA: TGTGCCTGGAGTGTACCCCGGGACAGGGGGAGGACTGAAGCTTTCTTT.

V usage is TRBV19 and J usage is TRBJ2-7; 9 positions agree with TRBD1. This CDR3 comprises 17 residues. J lost 2 bases, V lost 5 bases, and 13 bases had no gene match. CDR1 and CDR2 (germline): LNHDA, SQIVND (reference sequence). The DNA of the CDR3 is TGTGCCAGTAGTGACCCAATGGGACAGGGTCCAACCTACGAGCAGTACTTC. The encoded protein is CASSDPMGQGPTYEQYF.

The CDR3 spells CSVEDPGPLPTQYF. In nucleotides, the CDR3 is TGCAGCGTTGAAGATCCAGGCCCCCTGCCGACCCAGTACTTC. This rearrangement joins TRBV29-1 to TRBJ2-5, with D unclear. The CDR3 runs 14 residues. Germline values: CDR1 SQVTM, CDR2 ANQGSEA. V lost 0 bases and J 7 bases, leaving 15 bases between the germline ends.

The chain recombines TRBV2 with TRBJ2-1, with 11 bases aligning to TRBD2. J was trimmed by 5 bases and V by 9 bases; bases with no gene match: 12. CDR3 length equals 16 residues. The germline V gene has CDR1 SNHLY and CDR2 FYNNEI. The CDR3 sequence is CARPTELAGENNEQFF. In DNA form, the CDR3 reads TGTGCCAGACCTACGGAACTAGCGGGAGAGAACAATGAGCAGTTCTTC. The full variable domain, in which reference TRBV2 and TRBJ2-1 provide the parts outside the CDR3, is EPEVTQTPSHQVTQMGQEVILRCVPISNHLYFYWYRQILGQKVEFLVSFYNNEISEKSEIFDDQFSVERPDGSNFTLKIRSTKLEDSAMYFCARPTELAGENNEQFFGPGTRLTVL.

The rearrangement links TRBV7-9 to TRBJ1-3; 7 bases agree with TRBD1. The CDR3 loop spans 15 amino acids. Trimming removed 2 bases from V and 5 bases from J; junction bases left unmatched: 6. Looked up from germline, CDR1 is SEHNR and CDR2 is FQNEAQ (reference sequence). DNA for the CDR3: TGTGCCAGCAGCTTATATGGCAGGGGGAGAAACACCATATATTTT. Encoded protein: CASSLYGRGRNTIYF.

The rearrangement joins TRBV19 to TRBJ1-5, with TRBD1 identical over 8 bases. The CDR3 is made up of 13 amino acids. V trimming: 7 bases; J trimming: 5 bases; junction bases outside the gene matches: 4. Germline V gives CDR1 LNHDA, CDR2 SQIVND (reference sequence). CDR3 nucleotide sequence: TGTGCCAGTAACGACAGGGGCTATCAGCCCCAGCATTTT. Residues: CASNDRGYQPQHF.

This chain uses TRBV6-1 with TRBJ2-7; possible D gene TRBD1, 6 bases. The CDR3 has 16 amino acids. Trimming pared 1 base from V and 7 bases from J, leaving 20 bases between. Germline-derived CDR1 and CDR2 are MNHNS and SASEGT. Here the CDR3 DNA reads TGTGCCAGCAGTGAAGTGGGACACCTCAATCCGGGGGAGCAGTACTTC. It yields the protein CASSEVGHLNPGEQYF.

The chain combines TRBV19 with TRBJ1-2; 8 bases are a match to TRBD1. Per the germline V gene, CDR1 is LNHDA and CDR2 is SQIVND (reference sequence). This CDR3 region has 13 residues. The V segment lost 8 bases and the J segment 2 bases; nucleotides outside the gene matches: 4. DNA of the CDR3: TGTGCCAGTCGCGGACAGGGCAACTATGGCTACACCTTC. This encodes CASRGQGNYGYTF.

V and J are TRBV29-1 and TRBJ1-2; D not resolved. The CDR3 loop spans 15 amino acids. Germline CDR1 reads SQVTM; CDR2 reads ANQGSEA. The V end lost 3 bases, the J end lost 5 bases, and 19 bases lay between the germline ends. CDR3 loop: CSVDPFGKREYGYTF. The CDR3 DNA follows: TGCAGCGTTGACCCCTTTGGGAAGCGCGAATATGGCTACACCTTC. Full variable domain (missing parts from reference TRBV29-1 and TRBJ1-2): SAVISQKPSRDICQRGTSLTIQCQVDSQVTMMFWYRQQPGQSLTLIATANQGSEATYESGFVIDKFPISRPNLTFSTLTVSNMSPEDSSIYLCSVDPFGKREYGYTFGSGTRLTVV.